The next 12 T cell receptor beta chains were all read from a single sample in a study of cytomegalovirus exposure and HLA in healthy donors. In the PCR, 60 Vbeta and 13 Jbeta primers were used. The data were produced by immunoSEQ multiplex PCR, yet TCRdb's version contains in-frame clones alone and is incomplete. The sample has 110,000 to 150,000 clones, 74% seen once. The specimen sequenced was PBMCs. These receptors were obtained from a man aged 18 to 35 in good health and CMV-seropositive.

The genes are TRBV7-2 and TRBJ1-5; D is ambiguous. V was trimmed by 3 bases and J by 0 bases, leaving 9 bases between them. CDR3 length equals 15 residues. Germline V lookup: CDR1 SGHTA, CDR2 FQGNSA. This CDR3 reads CASSFSTLSNQPQHF. The DNA of the CDR3 is TGTGCCAGCAGCTTTTCGACACTTAGCAATCAGCCCCAGCATTTT.

This clone has just a few counts. V is TRBV5-4 and J is TRBJ2-7; TRBD1 might be the D (6 bases). The CDR3 has 14 amino acids. Per the germline V gene, CDR1 is SGHNT and CDR2 is YYREEE (reference sequence). V gave up 1 base and J gave up 2 bases, with 10 bases separating them. CDR3 sequence reads: CASSLSGDAYEQYF. CDR3 nucleotide sequence: TGTGCCAGCAGCTTGTCAGGGGACGCCTACGAGCAGTACTTC.

This clone has just one count. This chain joins TRBV5-1 and TRBJ1-3; tentatively, D is TRBD1 (5 bases). The germline gives CDR1 SGHRS, CDR2 YFSETQ. There are 16 residues in the CDR3. V gave up 0 bases and J gave up 0 bases, with 10 bases separating them. CDR3 sequence: CASSLEGHISGNTIYF. The CDR3 nucleotides read TGCGCCAGCAGCTTGGAAGGACATATCTCTGGAAACACCATATATTTT.

On this clone: The junction does not match germline at one end; this may be a read error. This sample also contains other DNA sequences that code for the same CDR3. The chain has TRBV28 and TRBJ2-2, with D uncertain. The CDR3 has 10 amino acids. CDR1 is MDHEN, CDR2 SYDVKM, per germline. Here the CDR3 reads CATSTGELFF. As DNA, the CDR3 is TGCGCCACCTCCACCGGGGAGCTGTTTTTT.

This clone has just a few counts. This chain uses TRBV6-5 with TRBJ2-1, with 7 bases aligning to TRBD2. The V gene's germline CDR1 is MNHEY and CDR2 SVGAGI. Trimming cost V 1 base and J 2 bases; bases outside gene matches: 5. This CDR3 region has 16 residues. The CDR3 is CASSYWGGGTYNEQFF. The CDR3 nucleotides are TGTGCCAGCAGTTACTGGGGGGGAGGAACCTACAATGAGCAGTTCTTC.

This rearrangement joins TRBV19 to TRBJ2-3; weak D call: TRBD2 (6 bases). The CDR3 runs to 14 residues. Trimming took off 4 bases at V and 2 bases at J, with 10 bases between the two ends. Germline V gives CDR1 LNHDA, CDR2 SQIVND (reference sequence). DNA of the CDR3: TGTGCCAGTAGTAGACGCGGGACCACAGATACGCAGTATTTT. Its translation is CASSRRGTTDTQYF.

This clone was counted once. The chain links TRBV12-2 to TRBJ1-4; no check of the table's D call, TRBD1, against the DNA was made. TRBV12-2 is a known pseudogene. CDR3 length: 17 amino acids. CDR3 amino acids: CASRLGGRQGEGEKLFF. DNA for the CDR3: TGTGCAAGTCGCTTGGGAGGGAGACAGGGGGAGGGGGAAAAACTGTTTTTT.

The J gene is TRBJ2-7, the V gene TRBV6-5, with D tentatively TRBD2 (6 bases). The CDR3 extends over 13 amino acids. V gave up 7 bases and J gave up 1 base, with 11 bases separating them. The germline V gene encodes CDR1 MNHEY and CDR2 SVGAGI. DNA of the CDR3: TGTGCCAGCACGTCGGGGGAATCCTACGAGCAGTACTTC. Translation: CASTSGESYEQYF.

Only a few counts were recorded for this clone. The chain carries TRBV7-2 and TRBJ1-1, with 7 bases aligning to TRBD1. The CDR3 is made up of 12 amino acids. Trimming cost V 5 bases and J 7 bases; bases outside gene matches: 4. Germline V lookup: CDR1 SGHTA, CDR2 FQGNSA. The CDR3 region is CASSPRQGEAFF. The CDR3 nucleotides are TGTGCCAGCAGCCCTCGACAGGGTGAAGCTTTCTTT.

The gene calls are TRBV2 and TRBJ1-5; TRBD1 matches 7 bases. The germline CDR1 and CDR2 sequences are SNHLY and FYNNEI. The CDR3 is made up of 15 amino acids. J was trimmed by 6 bases and V by 5 bases; bases with no gene match: 10. The CDR3 protein is CASSSFLSGGQPQHF. CDR3 DNA: TGTGCCAGCAGTTCTTTTCTCTCAGGGGGTCAGCCCCAGCATTTT.

The chain joins TRBV21-1 to TRBJ1-4; TRBD1 is the table's D call, not checked against the DNA. TRBV21-1 is a pseudogene segment. This CDR3 comprises 14 residues. CDR3 sequence (DNA): TGTGCCAGAGGGGGACAGGGGGCCGGGGAAAAACTGTTTTTT. Residues: CARGGQGAGEKLFF.

This clone was observed a handful of times. The chain links TRBV4-2 to TRBJ2-7; 11 nucleotides match TRBD2. Germline CDR1 reads LGHNA; CDR2 reads YNFKEQ. The length of the CDR3 is 17 residues. J lost 0 bases, V lost 1 base, and 5 bases had no gene match. The CDR3 is CASSQATSGDFSYEQYF. The CDR3, as DNA: TGTGCCAGCAGCCAAGCGACTAGCGGGGATTTCTCCTACGAGCAGTACTTC.